This T cell receptor (beta chain) was profiled in a study of PD-L1 blockade in urothelial cancer. The CDR3 extends over 15 amino acids. This sample's time point: pretreatment peripheral blood. Here immunoSEQ multiplex PCR was the method, and the copy in TCRdb shows in-frame clones only, minus some. The table shows almost 90,000 clones, with 84% occurring only once. Specimen: PBMCs, collected around atezolizumab (anti-PD-L1) treatment. The chain has TRBV1 and TRBJ1-1; no DNA check was done on the table's D call, TRBD1. TRBV1 is a pseudogene locus. The TCR was taken from a man between 60 and 75 years old with urothelial cancer. CDR3 protein: CTSSQGPGNGTEAFF. The CDR3 region has the DNA TGCACCAGCAGCCAAGGTCCAGGGAACGGCACTGAAGCTTTCTTT.